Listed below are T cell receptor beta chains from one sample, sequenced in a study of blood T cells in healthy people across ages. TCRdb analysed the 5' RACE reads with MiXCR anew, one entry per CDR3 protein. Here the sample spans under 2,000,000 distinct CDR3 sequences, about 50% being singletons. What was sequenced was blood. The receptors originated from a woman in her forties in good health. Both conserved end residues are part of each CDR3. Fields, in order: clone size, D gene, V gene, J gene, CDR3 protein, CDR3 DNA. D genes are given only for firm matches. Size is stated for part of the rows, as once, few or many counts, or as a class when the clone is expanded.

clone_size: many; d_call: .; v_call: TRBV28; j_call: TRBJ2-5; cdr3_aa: CASSLRAGQETQYF; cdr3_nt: TGTGCCAGCAGTTTAAGGGCAGGCCAAGAGACCCAGTACTTC
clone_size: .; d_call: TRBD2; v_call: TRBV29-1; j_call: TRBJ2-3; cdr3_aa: CSVPSVGTSGGWGQYF; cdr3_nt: TGCAGCGTCCCAAGCGTTGGGACTAGCGGGGGGTGGGGGCAGTATTTT
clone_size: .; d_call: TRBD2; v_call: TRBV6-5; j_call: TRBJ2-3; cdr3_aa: CASSYSTLAGFTDTQYF; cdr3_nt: TGTGCCAGCAGTTACTCGACGCTAGCGGGATTCACAGATACGCAGTATTTT
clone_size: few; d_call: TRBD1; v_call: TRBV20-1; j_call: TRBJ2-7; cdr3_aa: CSARTGRGLYEQYF; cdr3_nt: TGCAGTGCTAGAACAGGCAGGGGGCTCTACGAGCAGTACTTC
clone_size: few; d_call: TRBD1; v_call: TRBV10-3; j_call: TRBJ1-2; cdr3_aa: CALNGGGSNGYTF; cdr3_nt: TGTGCCCTCAACGGAGGGGGCAGCAATGGCTACACCTTC
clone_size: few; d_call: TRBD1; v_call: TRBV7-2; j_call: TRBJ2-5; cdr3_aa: CASSLSRDRGRETQYF; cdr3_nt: TGTGCCAGCAGCTTATCCCGGGACAGGGGGCGAGAGACCCAGTACTTC
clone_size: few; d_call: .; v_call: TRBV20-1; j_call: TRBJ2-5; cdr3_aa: CSARGGRAETQYF; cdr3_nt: TGCAGTGCTAGAGGTGGTCGAGCCGAGACCCAGTACTTC
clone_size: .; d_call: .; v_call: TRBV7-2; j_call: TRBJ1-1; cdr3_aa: CASSLGPVPRATEAFF; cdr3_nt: TGTGCCAGCAGCTTGGGTCCCGTCCCCAGGGCTACTGAAGCTTTCTTT
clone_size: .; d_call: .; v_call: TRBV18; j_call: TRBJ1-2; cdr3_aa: CASSPRDNAGYGYTF; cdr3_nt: TGTGCCAGCTCACCGCGGGACAACGCGGGCTATGGCTACACCTTC
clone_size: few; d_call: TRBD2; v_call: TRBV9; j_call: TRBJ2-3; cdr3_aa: CASSVHLVYSGEVDTQYF; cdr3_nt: TGTGCCAGCAGCGTACACCTCGTATATAGCGGGGAGGTAGATACGCAGTATTTT
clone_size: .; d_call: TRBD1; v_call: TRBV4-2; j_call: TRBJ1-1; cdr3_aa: CASSQDRGHSYTEAFF; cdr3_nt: TGTGCCAGCAGCCAAGACAGGGGGCATTCGTACACTGAAGCTTTCTTT
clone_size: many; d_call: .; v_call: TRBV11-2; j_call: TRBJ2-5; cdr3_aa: CASSLVQGQETQYF; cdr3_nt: TGCGCCAGCAGCTTGGTCCAGGGCCAAGAGACCCAGTACTTC
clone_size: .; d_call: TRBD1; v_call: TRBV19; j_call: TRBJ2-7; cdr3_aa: CASSIFQGAGEQYF; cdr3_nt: TGTGCCAGTAGTATCTTCCAGGGGGCTGGAGAGCAGTACTTC
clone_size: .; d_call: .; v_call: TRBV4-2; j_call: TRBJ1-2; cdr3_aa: CASSHQDSTYGYTF; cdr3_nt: TGTGCCAGCAGCCACCAGGACAGTACCTATGGCTACACCTTC
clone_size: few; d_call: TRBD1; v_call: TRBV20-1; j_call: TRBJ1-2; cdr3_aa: CSARGGQGANGYTF; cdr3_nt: TGCAGTGCTAGAGGAGGACAGGGGGCGAATGGCTACACCTTC
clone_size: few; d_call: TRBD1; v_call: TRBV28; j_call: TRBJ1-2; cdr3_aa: CASSGTDVYGYTF; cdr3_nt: TGTGCCAGCAGCGGGACAGACGTCTATGGCTACACCTTC
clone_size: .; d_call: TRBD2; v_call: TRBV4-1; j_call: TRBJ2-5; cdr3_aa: CASSQVATSGPQETQYF; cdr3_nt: TGCGCCAGCAGCCAAGTCGCGACTAGCGGCCCCCAAGAGACCCAGTACTTC
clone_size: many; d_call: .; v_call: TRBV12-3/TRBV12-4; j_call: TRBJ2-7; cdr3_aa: CASSIGQPYEQYF; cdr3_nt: TGTGCCAGCAGTATCGGGCAGCCCTACGAGCAGTACTTC
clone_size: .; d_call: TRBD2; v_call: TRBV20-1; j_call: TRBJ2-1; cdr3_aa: CSARPIYDPLAGSYNEQFF; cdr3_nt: TGCAGTGCTAGGCCCATCTATGATCCCCTAGCGGGGAGCTACAATGAGCAGTTCTTC
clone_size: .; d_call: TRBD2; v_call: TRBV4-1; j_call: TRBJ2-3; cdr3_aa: CASSQPVAGADTQYF; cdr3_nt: TGCGCCAGCAGCCAACCCGTAGCGGGAGCAGATACGCAGTATTTT
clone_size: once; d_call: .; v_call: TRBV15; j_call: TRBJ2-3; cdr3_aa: CATSRRLETTDTQYF; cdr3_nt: TGTGCCACCAGCAGGCGACTAGAGACTACAGATACGCAGTATTTT
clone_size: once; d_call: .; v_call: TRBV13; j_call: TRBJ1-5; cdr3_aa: CASSLGRGLNQPQHF; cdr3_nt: TGTGCCAGCAGCTTAGGCCGGGGGCTCAATCAGCCCCAGCATTTT
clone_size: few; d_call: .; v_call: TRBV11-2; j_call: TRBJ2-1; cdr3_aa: CASSLDAGPEQFF; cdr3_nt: TGTGCCAGCAGCTTAGACGCGGGACCTGAGCAGTTCTTC
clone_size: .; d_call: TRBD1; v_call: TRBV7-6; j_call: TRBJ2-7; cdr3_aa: CASSLAGTDEQYF; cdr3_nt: TGTGCCAGCAGCTTAGCCGGGACAGACGAGCAGTACTTC
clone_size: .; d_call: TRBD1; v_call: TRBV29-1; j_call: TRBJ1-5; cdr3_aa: CSVEEGAGQPQHF; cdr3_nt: TGCAGCGTTGAGGAGGGGGCAGGTCAGCCCCAGCATTTT
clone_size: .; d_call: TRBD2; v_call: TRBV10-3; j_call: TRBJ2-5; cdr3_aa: CAISERSGGGARYQETQYF; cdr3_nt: TGTGCCATCAGTGAGAGGTCCGGCGGGGGGGCGAGGTACCAAGAGACCCAGTACTTC
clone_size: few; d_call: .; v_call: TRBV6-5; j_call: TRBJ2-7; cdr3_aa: CASSSGGWSSGEQYF; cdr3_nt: TGTGCCAGCAGTTCAGGGGGGTGGTCTAGCGGGGAGCAGTACTTC
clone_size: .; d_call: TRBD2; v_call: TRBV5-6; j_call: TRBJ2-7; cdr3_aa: CASSKETLAGVSHEQYF; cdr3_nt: TGTGCCAGCAGCAAAGAAACACTAGCGGGAGTTTCCCACGAGCAGTACTTC
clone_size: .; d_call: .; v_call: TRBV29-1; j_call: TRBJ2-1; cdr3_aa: CSVAGHSSYNEQFF; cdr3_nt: TGCAGCGTAGCTGGACATTCCTCCTACAATGAGCAGTTCTTC
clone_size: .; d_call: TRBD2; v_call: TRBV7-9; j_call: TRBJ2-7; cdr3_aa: CASTKGREGYEQYF; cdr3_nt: TGTGCCAGCACCAAAGGCAGGGAGGGGTACGAGCAGTACTTC
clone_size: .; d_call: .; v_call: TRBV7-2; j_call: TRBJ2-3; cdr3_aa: CASSLAASVTQYF; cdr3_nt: TGTGCCAGCAGCTTAGCGGCTAGTGTTACGCAGTATTTT
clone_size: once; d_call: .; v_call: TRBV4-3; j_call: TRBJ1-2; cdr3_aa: CASSQDPDRGYTF; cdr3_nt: TGCGCCAGCAGCCAAGATCCCGACAGGGGCTACACCTTC
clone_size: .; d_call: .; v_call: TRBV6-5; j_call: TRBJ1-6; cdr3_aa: CASSYGTRNSPLHF; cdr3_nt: TGTGCCAGCAGTTACGGAACACGGAATTCACCCCTCCACTTT
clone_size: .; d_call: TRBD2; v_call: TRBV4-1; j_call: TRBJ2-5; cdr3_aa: CASSYALAGSTGETQYF; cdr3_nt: TGCGCCAGCAGCTACGCACTAGCGGGGTCTACTGGAGAGACCCAGTACTTC
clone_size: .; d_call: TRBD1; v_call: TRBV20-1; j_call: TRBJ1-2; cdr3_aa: CSAPPAEDRVYGYTF; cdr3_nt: TGCAGTGCCCCTCCGGCCGAGGACAGGGTCTATGGCTACACCTTC
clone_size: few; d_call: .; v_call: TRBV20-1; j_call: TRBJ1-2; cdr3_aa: CSADGGDYGYTF; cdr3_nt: TGCAGTGCAGACGGGGGAGACTATGGCTACACCTTC
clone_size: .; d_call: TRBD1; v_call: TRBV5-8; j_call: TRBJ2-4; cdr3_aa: CASSRGQVLAKNIQYF; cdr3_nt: TGTGCCAGCAGCCGGGGACAGGTCCTAGCCAAAAACATTCAGTACTTC
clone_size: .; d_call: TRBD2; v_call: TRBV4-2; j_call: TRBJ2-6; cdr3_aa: CASDFGGGAAGANVLTF; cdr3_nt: TGTGCCAGCGACTTTGGGGGGGGTGCCGCTGGGGCCAACGTCCTGACTTTC
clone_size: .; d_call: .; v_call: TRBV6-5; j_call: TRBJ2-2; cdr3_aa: CASSYRGPSTGELFF; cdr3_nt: TGTGCCAGCAGTTACAGGGGCCCGAGTACCGGGGAGCTGTTTTTT
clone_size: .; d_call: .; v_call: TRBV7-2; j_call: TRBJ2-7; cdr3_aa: CASSFLNRVGSYEQYF; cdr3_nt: TGTGCCAGCAGCTTCCTTAACAGGGTCGGCTCCTACGAGCAGTACTTC
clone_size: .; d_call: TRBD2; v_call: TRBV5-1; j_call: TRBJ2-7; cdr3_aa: CASSFLRTSGGAKSYEQYF; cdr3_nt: TGCGCCAGCAGCTTCCTCAGGACTAGCGGGGGGGCAAAATCCTACGAGCAGTACTTC
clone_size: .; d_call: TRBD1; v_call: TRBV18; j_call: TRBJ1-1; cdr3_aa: CASSPGQTIQAFF; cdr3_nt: TGTGCCAGCTCACCGGGACAGACGATACAAGCTTTCTTT